This T cell receptor (beta chain) is drawn from a study of cytomegalovirus exposure and HLA in healthy donors. Findings and caveats of the study: Most TCR beta V segments were productive about 87% or about 30% of the time in an earlier analysis. Upon later analysis, TCR association rates were observed to vary by HLA locus, being highest for DRB1 and lowest for HLA-C.

There are 14 residues in the CDR3. From germline, CDR1 is MNHEY and CDR2 SVGAGI. V lost 6 bases, J lost 2 bases, and 2 bases stayed unmatched. The PCR made use of 60 Vbeta and 13 Jbeta primers. The table came from immunoSEQ multiplex PCR; TCRdb's copy has only in-frame clones and leaves some out. Among roughly 130,000 clones, about 80% were seen once, and the ten largest hold approximately 5%. With respect to this clone: Antigen: not known.

The chain joins TRBV6-5 to TRBJ2-5, with 11 bases identical to TRBD1. This receptor was identified in a man under 40 in good health and CMV-seronegative. Sequenced sample: PBMCs. CDR3 DNA: TGTGCCAGCAGACGGGACAGGGGGCAAGAGACCCAGTACTTC. Translation: CASRRDRGQETQYF.